The 13 T cell receptor beta chains below all came from one sample that was sequenced in a study of T cells expressing NK-cell markers. TCRdb re-called the 5' RACE reads; every CDR3 protein appears as one record, without DNA. The clone table shows roughly 300,000 distinct CDR3 sequences, with the ten largest holding roughly 4.2%. The sequenced material came from blood T cells: a sorted CD56 or NKG2C T cell subset, CD4+ or CD8+ T cells, or bulk PBMC T cells (not recorded which). The receptors were gathered from a woman between 18 and 69 years old in good health.

The chain is built from TRBV7-2 and TRBJ2-5; TCRdb reports TRBD1, a call that lacks DNA to check it against. Germline V lookup: CDR1 SGHTA, CDR2 FQGNSA. The CDR3 runs to 17 residues. The CDR3: CASSLSPTRGGQETQYF.

The chain couples TRBV14 to TRBJ2-5; TCRdb returns TRBD2, unconfirmable since there is no DNA. Germline-derived CDR1 and CDR2 are SGHDN and FVKESK. This CDR3 has 18 amino acids. This CDR3 is CASSQGFGSGNPRETQYF.

The chain couples TRBV3-1 to TRBJ2-7. The CDR3 runs to 14 residues. CDR1 LGHDT and CDR2 YNNKEL come from the germline V gene (reference sequence). CDR3 residues: CASSQEYWPYEQYF.

The rearrangement links TRBV4-1 to TRBJ2-3; TCRdb's D call, TRBD2, is unchecked because there is no DNA. The CDR3 is 16 residues long. CDR1 is MGHRA and CDR2 is YSYEKL in the germline V gene. The chain's CDR3 is CASSLGTSGGWDTQYF.

The rearrangement uses TRBV29-1 and TRBJ1-2; as DNA is missing, the TRBD1 call by TCRdb cannot be tested. This CDR3 is 13 amino acids long. CDR1 and CDR2 from the germline V gene are SQVTM and ANQGSEA. CDR3 residues: CSVETLTGYGYTF.

The rearrangement joins TRBV11-2 to TRBJ1-5; TCRdb's assignment of TRBD1 cannot be checked, as there is no DNA. Germline V gene sequence: CDR1 SGHAT, CDR2 FQNNGV. CDR3 size: 15 residues. The chain's CDR3 is CASSPGIYSNQPQHF. The full variable domain, with the rest looked up from reference TRBV11-2 and TRBJ1-5, is EAGVAQSPRYKIIEKRQSVAFWCNPISGHATLYWYQQILGQGPKLLIQFQNNGVVDDSQLPKDRFSAERLKGVDSTLKIQPAKLEDSAVYLCASSPGIYSNQPQHFGDGTRLSIL.

The chain carries TRBV7-9 and TRBJ2-1; TCRdb outputs TRBD1, but without DNA this stays unchecked. CDR3 length equals 11 residues. Germline V gene lookup returns CDR1 SEHNR and CDR2 FQNEAQ (reference sequence). The CDR3: CASSQNGGRFF.

The chain combines TRBV4-2 with TRBJ1-2; TCRdb selects TRBD1, and the lack of DNA leaves this call unchecked. Per germline, CDR1 LGHNA and CDR2 YNFKEQ. The CDR3 is 13 residues long. CDR3: CASSFTGSSGYTF.

The J gene is TRBJ2-2, the V gene TRBV2; TCRdb names TRBD1, which stays unverified in the absence of DNA. CDR3 size: 15 residues. Germline CDR1 reads SNHLY; CDR2 reads FYNNEI. The CDR3 loop is CASSDRGGNTGELFF.

The chain carries TRBV24-1 and TRBJ2-1; TCRdb designates TRBD2, a call that cannot be tested without DNA. The CDR3 consists of 17 residues. CDR1 and CDR2 from the germline V gene are KGHDR and SFDVKD. The CDR3 is CATSDTLLGPLDNEQFF.

This chain links TRBV6-2 or TRBV6-3 with TRBJ1-4. The CDR3 contains 13 residues. Germline values: CDR1 MNHEY, CDR2 SVGEGT. The chain's CDR3 is CASSYQEREKLFF.

The gene calls are TRBV6-1 and TRBJ2-2. CDR1 MNHNS and CDR2 SASEGT come from the germline V gene. The CDR3 has 17 amino acids. The CDR3 is CASSPRFGEPNTGELFF.

V gene TRBV6-2 or TRBV6-3 combines with J gene TRBJ2-7; lacking DNA, the TRBD2 call made by TCRdb goes unchecked. The germline CDR1 and CDR2 sequences are MNHEY and SVGEGT. CDR3 length equals 15 residues. This chain's CDR3 is CATTTPLAGTYEQYF.